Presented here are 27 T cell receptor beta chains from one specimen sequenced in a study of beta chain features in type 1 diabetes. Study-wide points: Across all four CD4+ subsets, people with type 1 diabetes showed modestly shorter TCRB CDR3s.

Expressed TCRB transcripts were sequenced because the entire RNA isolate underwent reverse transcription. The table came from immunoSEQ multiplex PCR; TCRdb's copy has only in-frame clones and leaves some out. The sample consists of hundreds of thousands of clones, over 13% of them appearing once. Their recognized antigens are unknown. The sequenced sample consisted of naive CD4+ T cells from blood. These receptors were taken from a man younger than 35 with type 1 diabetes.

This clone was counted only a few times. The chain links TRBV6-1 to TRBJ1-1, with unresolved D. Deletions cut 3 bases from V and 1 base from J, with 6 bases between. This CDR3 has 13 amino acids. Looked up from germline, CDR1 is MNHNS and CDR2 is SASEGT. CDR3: CASSEAGNTEAFF. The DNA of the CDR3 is TGTGCCAGCAGTGAGGCAGGGAACACTGAAGCTTTCTTT.

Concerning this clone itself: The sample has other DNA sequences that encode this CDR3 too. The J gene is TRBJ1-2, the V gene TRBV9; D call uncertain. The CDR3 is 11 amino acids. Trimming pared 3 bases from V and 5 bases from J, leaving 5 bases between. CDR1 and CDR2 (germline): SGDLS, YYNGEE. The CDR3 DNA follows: TGTGCCAGCAGCGCTCCGTATGGCTACACCTTC. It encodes CASSAPYGYTF. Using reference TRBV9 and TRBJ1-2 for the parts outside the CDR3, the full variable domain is DSGVTQTPKHLITATGQRVTLRCSPRSGDLSVYWYQQSLDQGLQFLIQYYNGEERAKGNILERFSAQQFPDLHSELNLSSLELGDSALYFCASSAPYGYTFGSGTRLTVV.

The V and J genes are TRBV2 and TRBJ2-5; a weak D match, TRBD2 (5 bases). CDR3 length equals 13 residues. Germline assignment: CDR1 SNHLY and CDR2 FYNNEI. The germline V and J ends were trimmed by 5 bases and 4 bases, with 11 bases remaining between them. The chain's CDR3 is CASSPSPGETQYF. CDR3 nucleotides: TGTGCCAGCAGTCCTAGCCCCGGAGAGACCCAGTACTTC.

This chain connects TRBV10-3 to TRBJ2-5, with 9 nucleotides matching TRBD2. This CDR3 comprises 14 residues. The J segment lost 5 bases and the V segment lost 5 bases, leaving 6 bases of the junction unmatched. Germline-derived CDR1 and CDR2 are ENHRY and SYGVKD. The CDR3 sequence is CAISRGGAGETQYF. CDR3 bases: TGTGCCATCAGTCGCGGGGGGGCCGGCGAGACCCAGTACTTC.

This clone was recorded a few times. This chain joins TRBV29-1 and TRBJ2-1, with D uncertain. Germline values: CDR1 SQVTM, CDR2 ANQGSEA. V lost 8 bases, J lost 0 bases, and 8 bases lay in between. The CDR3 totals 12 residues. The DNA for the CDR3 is TGCAGCTGGGTATCCTCCTACAATGAGCAGTTCTTC. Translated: CSWVSSYNEQFF.

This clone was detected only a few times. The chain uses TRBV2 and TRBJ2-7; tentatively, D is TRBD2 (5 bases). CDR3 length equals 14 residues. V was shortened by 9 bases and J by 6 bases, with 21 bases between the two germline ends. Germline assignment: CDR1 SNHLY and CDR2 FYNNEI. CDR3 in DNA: TGTGCCAGAAATACGGTCCGGGAACGCCTCGAGCAGTACTTC. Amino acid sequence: CARNTVRERLEQYF. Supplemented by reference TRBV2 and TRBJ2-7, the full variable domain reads EPEVTQTPSHQVTQMGQEVILRCVPISNHLYFYWYRQILGQKVEFLVSFYNNEISEKSEIFDDQFSVERPDGSNFTLKIRSTKLEDSAMYFCARNTVRERLEQYFGPGTRLTVT.

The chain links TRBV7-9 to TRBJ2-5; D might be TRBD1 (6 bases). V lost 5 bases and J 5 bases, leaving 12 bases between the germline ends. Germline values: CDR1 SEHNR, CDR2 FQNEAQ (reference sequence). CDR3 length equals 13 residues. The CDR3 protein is CASSGQSMETQYF. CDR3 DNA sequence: TGTGCCAGCAGCGGACAGTCGATGGAGACCCAGTACTTC.

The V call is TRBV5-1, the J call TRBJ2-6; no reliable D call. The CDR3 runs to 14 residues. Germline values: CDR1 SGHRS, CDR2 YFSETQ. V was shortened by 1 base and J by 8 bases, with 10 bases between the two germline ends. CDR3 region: CASSLYPEPNVLTF. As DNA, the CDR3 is TGCGCCAGCAGCTTGTACCCTGAACCCAACGTCCTGACTTTC.

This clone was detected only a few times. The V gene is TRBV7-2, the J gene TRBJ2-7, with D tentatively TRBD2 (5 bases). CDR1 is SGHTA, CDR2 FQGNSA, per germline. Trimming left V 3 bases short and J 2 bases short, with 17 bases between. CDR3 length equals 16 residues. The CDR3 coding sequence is TGTGCCAGCAGCTTTCAAAGCGGCCGAAGCCCCTACGAGCAGTACTTC. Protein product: CASSFQSGRSPYEQYF.

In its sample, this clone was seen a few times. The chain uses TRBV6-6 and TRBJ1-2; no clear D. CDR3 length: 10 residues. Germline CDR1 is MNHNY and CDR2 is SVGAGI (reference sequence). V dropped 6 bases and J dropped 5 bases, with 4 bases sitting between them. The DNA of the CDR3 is TGTGCCAGCAGCGATTATGGCTACACCTTC. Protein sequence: CASSDYGYTF.

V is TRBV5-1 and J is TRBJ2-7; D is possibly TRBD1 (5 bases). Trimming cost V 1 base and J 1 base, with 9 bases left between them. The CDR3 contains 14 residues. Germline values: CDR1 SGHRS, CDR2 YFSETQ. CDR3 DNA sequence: TGCGCCAGCAGCTTGTCTAGGACATCCTACGAGCAGTACTTC. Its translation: CASSLSRTSYEQYF.

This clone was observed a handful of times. In nucleotides, the CDR3 is TGTGCCAGCAGCGTAGGGATAGGACAAAACATTCAGTACTTC. Its protein is CASSVGIGQNIQYF. The rearrangement uses TRBV9 and TRBJ2-4; D is unclear. CDR3 size: 14 residues. CDR1 and CDR2 (germline): SGDLS, YYNGEE. Between the trimmed V and J ends, which lost 0 bases and 5 bases, there was a span of 9 bases.

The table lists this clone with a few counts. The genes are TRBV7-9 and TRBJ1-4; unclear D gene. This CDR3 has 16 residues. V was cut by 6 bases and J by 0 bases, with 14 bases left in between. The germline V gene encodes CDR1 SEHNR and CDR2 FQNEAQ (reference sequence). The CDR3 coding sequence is TGTGCCAGCAGTTATAAGTTGGCTGCAACTAATGAAAAACTGTTTTTT. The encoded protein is CASSYKLAATNEKLFF.

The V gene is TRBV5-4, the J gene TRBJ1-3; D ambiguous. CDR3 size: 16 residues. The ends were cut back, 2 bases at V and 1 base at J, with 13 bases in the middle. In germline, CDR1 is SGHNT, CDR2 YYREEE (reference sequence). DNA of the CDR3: TGTGCCAGCAGCTTAAATCAGGCTGGATCTGGAAACACCATATATTTT. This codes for CASSLNQAGSGNTIYF.

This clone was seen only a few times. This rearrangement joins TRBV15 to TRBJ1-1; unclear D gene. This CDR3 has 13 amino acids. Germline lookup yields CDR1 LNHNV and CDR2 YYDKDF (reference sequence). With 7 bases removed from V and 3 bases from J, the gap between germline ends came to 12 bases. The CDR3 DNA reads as TGTGCCACCACCCAAAGGGAAGACACTGAAGCTTTCTTT. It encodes CATTQREDTEAFF.

DNA of the CDR3: TGCAGTGCTGTCTGGGTGAGGGGCTACACCTTC. This gives the protein CSAVWVRGYTF. The V and J genes are TRBV20-1 and TRBJ1-2; D is ambiguous. V lost 5 bases to trimming and J lost 8 bases, with 12 bases between them. The CDR3 spans 11 residues. Germline loops: CDR1 DFQATT, CDR2 SNEGSKA (reference sequence).

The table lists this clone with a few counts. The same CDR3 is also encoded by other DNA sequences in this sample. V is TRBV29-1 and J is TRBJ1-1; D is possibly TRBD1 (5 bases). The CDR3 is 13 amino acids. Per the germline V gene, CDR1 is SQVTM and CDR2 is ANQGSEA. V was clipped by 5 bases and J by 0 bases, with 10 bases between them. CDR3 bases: TGCAGCGTTTCAGGGCTGTTGAACACTGAAGCTTTCTTT. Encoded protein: CSVSGLLNTEAFF.

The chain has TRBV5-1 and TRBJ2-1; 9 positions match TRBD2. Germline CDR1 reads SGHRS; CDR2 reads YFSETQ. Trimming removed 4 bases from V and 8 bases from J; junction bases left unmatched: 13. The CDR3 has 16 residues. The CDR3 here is CASSPPGLAGLDEQFF. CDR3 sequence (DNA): TGCGCCAGCAGCCCCCCAGGGCTAGCGGGACTGGATGAGCAGTTCTTC. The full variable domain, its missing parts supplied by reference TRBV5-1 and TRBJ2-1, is KAGVTQTPRYLIKTRGQQVTLSCSPISGHRSVSWYQQTPGQGLQFLFEYFSETQRNKGNFPGRFSGRQFSNSRSEMNVSTLELGDSALYLCASSPPGLAGLDEQFFGPGTRLTVL.

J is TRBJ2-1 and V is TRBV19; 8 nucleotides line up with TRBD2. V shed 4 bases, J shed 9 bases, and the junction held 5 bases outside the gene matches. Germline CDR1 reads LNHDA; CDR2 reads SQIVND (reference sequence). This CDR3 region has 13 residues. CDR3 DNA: TGTGCCAGTAGTAAGCGGGAGTTGGTTGAGCAGTTCTTC. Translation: CASSKRELVEQFF.

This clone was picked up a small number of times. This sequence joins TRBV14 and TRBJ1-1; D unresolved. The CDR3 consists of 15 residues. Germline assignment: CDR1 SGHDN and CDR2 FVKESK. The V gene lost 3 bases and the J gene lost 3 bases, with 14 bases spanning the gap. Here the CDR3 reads CASSQRLQKHTEAFF. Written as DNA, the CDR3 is TGTGCCAGCAGCCAGCGTCTACAGAAACACACTGAAGCTTTCTTT.

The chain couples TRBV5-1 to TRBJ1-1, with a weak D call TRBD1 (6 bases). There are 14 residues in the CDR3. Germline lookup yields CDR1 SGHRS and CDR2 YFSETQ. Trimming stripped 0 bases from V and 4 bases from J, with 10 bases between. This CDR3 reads CASSLATGTTEAFF. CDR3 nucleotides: TGCGCCAGCAGCTTGGCTACAGGGACCACTGAAGCTTTCTTT.

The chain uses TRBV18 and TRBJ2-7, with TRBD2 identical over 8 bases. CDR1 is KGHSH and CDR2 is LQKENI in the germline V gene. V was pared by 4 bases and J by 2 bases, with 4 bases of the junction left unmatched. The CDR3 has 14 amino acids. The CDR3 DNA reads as TGTGCCAGCTCACAAGCGGGAGTGGCCTACGAGCAGTACTTC. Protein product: CASSQAGVAYEQYF.

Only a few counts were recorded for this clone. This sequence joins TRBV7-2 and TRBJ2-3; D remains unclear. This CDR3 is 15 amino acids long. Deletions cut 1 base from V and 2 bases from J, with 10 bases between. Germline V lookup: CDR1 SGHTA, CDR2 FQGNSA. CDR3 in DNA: TGTGCCAGCAGCTTAGGGTCCTCCCTCACAGATACGCAGTATTTT. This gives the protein CASSLGSSLTDTQYF.

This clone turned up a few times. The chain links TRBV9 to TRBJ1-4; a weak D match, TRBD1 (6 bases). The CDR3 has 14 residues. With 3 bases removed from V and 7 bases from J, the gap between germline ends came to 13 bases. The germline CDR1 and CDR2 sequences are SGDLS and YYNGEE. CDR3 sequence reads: CASSAQGEAEKLFF. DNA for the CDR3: TGTGCCAGCAGCGCACAGGGAGAGGCTGAAAAACTGTTTTTT.

The CDR3 region has the DNA TGTGCCAGCAGCCAAGATCGGGCAGGAACCTACAATGAGCAGTTCTTC. This sequence encodes CASSQDRAGTYNEQFF. V gene TRBV4-2 combines with J gene TRBJ2-1; D call uncertain. The CDR3 is made up of 16 amino acids. Trimming pared 0 bases from V and 2 bases from J, leaving 11 bases between. From germline, CDR1 is LGHNA and CDR2 YNFKEQ.

The CDR3 is CSAVAGVLVYEQYF. DNA of the CDR3: TGCAGCGCTGTAGCAGGGGTTTTGGTCTACGAGCAGTACTTC. V gene TRBV29-1 combines with J gene TRBJ2-7, with D tentatively TRBD1 (6 bases). From germline, CDR1 is SQVTM and CDR2 ANQGSEA. Trimming removed 7 bases from V and 3 bases from J, with 19 bases in between. This CDR3 region has 14 residues.

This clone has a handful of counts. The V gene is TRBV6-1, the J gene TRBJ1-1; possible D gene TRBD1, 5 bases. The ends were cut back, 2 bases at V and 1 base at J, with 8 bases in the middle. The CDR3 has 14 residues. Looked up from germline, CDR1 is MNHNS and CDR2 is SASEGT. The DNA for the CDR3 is TGTGCCAGCAGTGAATGGGGCCGGAACACTGAAGCTTTCTTT. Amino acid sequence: CASSEWGRNTEAFF.